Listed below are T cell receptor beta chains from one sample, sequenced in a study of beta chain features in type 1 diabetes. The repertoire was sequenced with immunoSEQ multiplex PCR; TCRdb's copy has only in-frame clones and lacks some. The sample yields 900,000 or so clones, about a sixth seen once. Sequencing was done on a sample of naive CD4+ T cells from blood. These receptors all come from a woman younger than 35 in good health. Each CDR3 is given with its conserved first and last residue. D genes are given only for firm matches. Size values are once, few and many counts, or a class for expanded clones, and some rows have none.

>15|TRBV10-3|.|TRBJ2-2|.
CAIKGGGAGTGELFF
TGTGCCATAAAGGGGGGAGGGGCTGGCACCGGGGAGCTGTTTTTT
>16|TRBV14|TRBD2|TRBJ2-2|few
CASSHTSGGYTGELFF
TGTGCCAGCAGCCACACTAGCGGGGGATACACCGGGGAGCTGTTTTTT
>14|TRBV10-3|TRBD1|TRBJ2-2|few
CAIGGTGFTGELFF
TGTGCCATCGGAGGGACAGGGTTTACCGGGGAGCTGTTTTTT
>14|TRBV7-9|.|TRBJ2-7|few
CASSLAQWQVVLYF
TGTGCCAGCAGCTTAGCGCAGTGGCAGGTCGTGTTGTACTTC
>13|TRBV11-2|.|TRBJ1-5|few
CASSLARHQPQHF
TGTGCCAGCAGCTTAGCAAGGCATCAGCCCCAGCATTTT
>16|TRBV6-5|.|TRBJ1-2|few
CASSYFSYGANYGYTF
TGTGCCAGCAGTTACTTTAGTTACGGAGCTAACTATGGCTACACCTTC
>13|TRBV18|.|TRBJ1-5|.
CASTTGNDQPQHF
TGTGCCAGTACAACAGGGAACGATCAGCCCCAGCATTTT
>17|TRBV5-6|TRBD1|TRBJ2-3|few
CASSLNRDSGFTDTQYF
TGTGCCAGCAGCTTAAACCGGGACAGTGGCTTCACAGATACGCAGTATTTT
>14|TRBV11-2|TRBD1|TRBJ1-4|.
CASSLDRVLEKLFF
TGTGCCAGCAGCTTGGACAGGGTACTCGAAAAACTGTTTTTT
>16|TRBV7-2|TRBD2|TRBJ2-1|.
CASSLLVGRAYNEQFF
TGTGCCAGCAGCTTACTTGTGGGGAGGGCCTACAATGAGCAGTTCTTC
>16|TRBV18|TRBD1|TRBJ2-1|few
CASSPPGQRSYNEQFF
TGTGCCAGCTCACCCCCGGGACAGCGTTCCTACAATGAGCAGTTCTTC
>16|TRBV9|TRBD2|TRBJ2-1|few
CASSVVGSGKYNEQFF
TGTGCCAGCAGCGTAGTGGGTAGCGGGAAGTACAATGAGCAGTTCTTC
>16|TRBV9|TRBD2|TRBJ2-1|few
CASSAESSGKFGKQFF
TGTGCCAGCAGCGCGGAATCCAGCGGGAAATTCGGGAAGCAGTTCTTC
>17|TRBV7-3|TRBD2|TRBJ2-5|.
CASSQGLAGVVEETQYF
TGTGCCAGCAGCCAGGGACTAGCGGGAGTTGTGGAAGAGACCCAGTACTTC
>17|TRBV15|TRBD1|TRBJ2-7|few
CATSGFRDRGQVNEQYF
TGTGCCACCAGCGGATTCCGGGACAGGGGGCAAGTGAACGAGCAGTACTTC
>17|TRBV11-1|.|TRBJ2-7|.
CASSLESDGTPSYEQYF
TGTGCCAGCAGCTTAGAAAGTGACGGAACCCCATCCTACGAGCAGTACTTC
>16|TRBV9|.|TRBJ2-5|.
CASSVGVGGNQETQYF
TGTGCCAGCAGCGTAGGAGTAGGGGGAAATCAAGAGACCCAGTACTTC
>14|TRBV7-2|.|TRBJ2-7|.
CASSLAQGRYEQYF
TGTGCCAGCAGCTTAGCGCAGGGGAGGTACGAGCAGTACTTC
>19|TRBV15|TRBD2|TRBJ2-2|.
CATSAVRSSGSRGAGELFF
TGTGCCACCAGCGCGGTTAGGTCTAGCGGGAGCCGGGGAGCCGGGGAGCTGTTTTTT
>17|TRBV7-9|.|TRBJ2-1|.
CASSFGVGRERREEQFF
TGTGCCAGCAGCTTTGGTGTAGGACGGGAGCGAAGGGAAGAGCAGTTCTTC
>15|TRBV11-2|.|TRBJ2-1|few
CASSLGQGSYNEQFF
TGTGCCAGCAGCTTAGGTCAGGGCTCCTACAATGAGCAGTTCTTC
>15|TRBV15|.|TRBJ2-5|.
CATSSRRGYQETQYF
TGTGCCACCAGCAGCCGGCGGGGTTACCAAGAGACCCAGTACTTC
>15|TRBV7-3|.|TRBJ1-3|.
CASSEGPDSGNTIYF
TGTGCCAGCAGCGAGGGACCGGACTCTGGAAACACCATATATTTT